This T cell receptor beta chain is from a study of T cell repertoires in cytomegalovirus infection (dated by TCRdb to about 2019). Study-wide context: The peptide stimulations were aimed at well-studied HLA-B-restricted epitopes as well as recently identified HLA-C-restricted CMV epitopes, whose presentation resists viral immunomodulation. Donor HLA type was relevant to the analysis, as public TCR beta signatures indicated carriage of CMV infection together with the matching HLA type. The paper as a whole reports these results and caveats: The ex vivo response was dominated by HLA-C-restricted CMV-specific TCR beta clonotypes, which also provided the single most frequent clonotype in two of eight donors. In both this cohort and an independent cohort of several hundred donors, the cumulative frequency of public TCR beta family members distinguished carriers of CMV infection plus the relevant HLA type.

TCRdb shows the sequencer as Illumina HiSeq 1500. In TCRdb, the public reads were trimmed at Q25 with fastp and aligned with MiXCR, with productive beta chains retained. Each entry is one CDR3 protein sequence, shown with its most common DNA and genes. The sample contains approximately 1,000,000 distinct CDR3 sequences, around 29% of them found a single time. The ten largest clones represent around an eighth of the sample. The meaning of the sample's treatment or condition label: in vitro stimulation with specific CMV peptide epitopes to enrich CMV-specific T cells. The CDR3 spans 15 residues, from the cysteine through the phenylalanine. This entry keeps only the CDR3 DNA: 45 bases, framed from base 1. A distance of 16 bases separates the germline ends of V and J, which lose 9 bases and 2 bases respectively. For CDR1 and CDR2, the germline V gene lists LGHNT and FRNRAP. Turning to this clonotype: Its binding antigen is unknown. There are no base qualities to consult, and no much larger clone falls within one base.

The sequence was obtained from a human donor in good health (CMV status not recorded). Some clones in this sample may be carry-over from other donors' samples. The chain employs TRBV12-5 and TRBJ2-2, with no D gene named confidently. Here the sequenced sample was cultured CD8+ T cells from PBMCs, taken from culture after CMV antigen stimulation. The CDR3 protein is CARKACQTNTGELFF. The DNA sequence is given as TGTGCTAGGAAGGCGTGCCAGACCAACACCGGGGAGCTGTTTTTT.